These 27 T cell receptor beta chains were all obtained from the same sample, sequenced in a study of blood T cell repertoires in COVID-19. Some clones are missing from TCRdb's copy, which holds only in-frame ones; the method was immunoSEQ multiplex PCR. The sample records about 170,000 clones, less than 90% being singletons. Sequences were obtained from peripheral blood. The origin of the receptors is a woman in her 70s with COVID-19, enrolled during active disease.

The chain employs TRBV30 and TRBJ1-2; D is unresolved. The V gene lost 5 bases and the J gene lost 3 bases, with 10 bases spanning the gap. The germline V gene has CDR1 GTSNPN and CDR2 SVGIG (reference sequence). CDR3 length: 12 residues. CDR3 in amino acids: CAWQMRDYGYTF. CDR3 sequence (DNA): TGTGCCTGGCAAATGAGGGACTATGGCTACACCTTC.

This clone showed up just a few times. The rearrangement links TRBV7-2 to TRBJ1-5; a possible D gene is TRBD1 (5 bases). CDR3 length: 14 residues. In germline, CDR1 is SGHTA, CDR2 FQGNSA. V gave up 1 base and J gave up 4 bases, with 8 bases separating them. DNA for the CDR3: TGTGCCAGCAGCTTAGTGGGGGGAAATCAGCCCCAGCATTTT. Translated: CASSLVGGNQPQHF.

This clone showed up just a few times. V gene TRBV3-1 (or the pseudogene TRBV3-2) combines with J gene TRBJ1-1; possibly TRBD1 for D (6 bases). Germline V CDR1 and CDR2: LGHDT, YNNKEL (reference sequence). Trimming shortened V by 6 bases and J by 4 bases, and 12 bases separated the two germline ends. The CDR3 is 13 amino acids. CDR3 in DNA: TGTGCCAGCAGTCACAGGGATGCCACTGAAGCTTTCTTT. It encodes CASSHRDATEAFF.

The V gene is TRBV6-6, the J gene TRBJ1-4, with D possibly being TRBD1 (6 bases). The CDR3 is 15 amino acids. Germline V CDR1 and CDR2: MNHNY, SVGAGI (reference sequence). Trimming removed 0 bases at V and 8 bases at J, with 13 bases between. CDR3 DNA sequence: TGTGCCAGCAGTTACTCGCAGGGGAAGGAGGAAAAACTGTTTTTT. Protein: CASSYSQGKEEKLFF.

This clone was counted between two and nine times. This rearrangement joins TRBV3-1 (or the pseudogene TRBV3-2) to TRBJ2-7; TRBD1 agrees at 7 bases. This CDR3 is 15 amino acids long. The J segment lost 3 bases and the V segment lost 4 bases, leaving 9 bases of the junction unmatched. Per germline, CDR1 LGHDT and CDR2 YNNKEL (reference sequence). CDR3 nucleotides: TGTGCCAGCAGCCTAGAACCGACAGGGAACTACGAGCAGTACTTC. This codes for CASSLEPTGNYEQYF.

The chain uses TRBV3-1 (or the pseudogene TRBV3-2) and TRBJ2-1, with 9 nucleotides matching TRBD2. V shed 4 bases, J shed 10 bases, and the junction held 17 bases outside the gene matches. This CDR3 spans 17 amino acids. Per the germline V gene, CDR1 is LGHDT and CDR2 is YNNKEL (reference sequence). CDR3 DNA sequence: TGTGCCAGCAGCCGAACTCAAGGAGCGGGGGGACCCCGGGAGCAGTTCTTC. As protein: CASSRTQGAGGPREQFF.

The count of this clone is one. The chain employs TRBV28 and TRBJ1-2, with a weak D call TRBD1 (6 bases). The germline gives CDR1 MDHEN, CDR2 SYDVKM. The CDR3 has 14 residues. The V and J ends lost 3 bases and 4 bases respectively, with 12 bases between them. CDR3 bases: TGTGCCAGCAGTTTTCTCGACAGGACCTATGGCTACACCTTC. This sequence encodes CASSFLDRTYGYTF.

This chain links TRBV11-2 with TRBJ2-1, with TRBD2 matching over 9 bases. Germline V CDR1 and CDR2: SGHAT, FQNNGV. J was trimmed by 10 bases and V by 6 bases; bases with no gene match: 10. CDR3 length: 14 amino acids. The CDR3 here is CASRLYSGGDEQFF. The CDR3 DNA is TGTGCCAGCAGATTATATAGCGGGGGAGACGAGCAGTTCTTC.

The chain is built from TRBV28 and TRBJ1-2, with TRBD1 matching over 8 bases. Losses at the gene ends were 4 bases for V and 2 bases for J; bases not matched to a gene: 6. The germline V gene has CDR1 MDHEN and CDR2 SYDVKM. The CDR3 is made up of 15 amino acids. CDR3 in amino acids: CASSSGGQVNYGYTF. Here the CDR3 DNA reads TGTGCCAGCAGTTCCGGGGGACAGGTGAACTATGGCTACACCTTC.

The chain joins TRBV30 to TRBJ1-6; 8 bases match TRBD1. The ends lost 5 bases at V and 7 bases at J; junction bases unmatched: 4. Germline V gene sequence: CDR1 GTSNPN, CDR2 SVGIG (reference sequence). This CDR3 has 13 residues. The CDR3 nucleotides read TGTGCCTGGGGACAGGGAGGGAATTCACCCCTCCACTTT. Encoded protein: CAWGQGGNSPLHF.

The chain recombines TRBV6-6 with TRBJ2-3; D gene unclear. The CDR3 totals 15 residues. Germline V gene sequence: CDR1 MNHNY, CDR2 SVGAGI (reference sequence). V was cut by 7 bases and J by 3 bases, with 17 bases left in between. CDR3 region: CASTSVSLETDTQYF. CDR3 sequence (DNA): TGTGCCAGCACCTCGGTCTCCCTAGAGACAGATACGCAGTATTTT.

This sequence joins TRBV25-1 and TRBJ1-1; possibly TRBD1 for D (6 bases). The CDR3 has 13 amino acids. V lost 7 bases and J lost 4, with 13 bases in between. In germline, CDR1 is MGHDK, CDR2 SYGVNS. As DNA, the CDR3 is TGTGCCAGCAACAGGGCAGAGGGCACTGAAGCTTTCTTT. Translating it yields CASNRAEGTEAFF.

The rearrangement uses TRBV6-2 or TRBV6-3 and TRBJ2-2; 10 bases fit TRBD2. Germline assignment: CDR1 MNHEY and CDR2 SVGEGT. The CDR3 runs to 16 residues. V dropped 2 bases and J dropped 7; count of bases not matched to a gene: 7. CDR3 in amino acids: CASSYGLAELFGELFF. CDR3 DNA: TGTGCCAGCAGTTACGGACTAGCGGAGCTATTCGGGGAGCTGTTTTTT.

The gene calls are TRBV9 and TRBJ2-7, with 11 bases that match TRBD2. Germline V gives CDR1 SGDLS, CDR2 YYNGEE. This CDR3 contains 14 residues. Trimming cost V 2 bases and J 5 bases; bases outside gene matches: 3. CDR3 loop: CASSVLAGGDEQYF. As DNA, the CDR3 is TGTGCCAGCAGCGTCCTAGCGGGAGGCGACGAGCAGTACTTC.

The chain links TRBV6-5 to TRBJ2-2; the D gene is possibly TRBD2 (5 bases). The CDR3 covers 13 residues. V was pared by 7 bases and J by 4 bases, with 10 bases between. Germline values: CDR1 MNHEY, CDR2 SVGAGI. Here the CDR3 reads CASTEGITGELFF. Here the CDR3 DNA reads TGTGCCAGCACCGAGGGTATCACCGGGGAGCTGTTTTTT.

V and J are TRBV28 and TRBJ2-1; D possibly corresponds to TRBD2 (7 bases). CDR3 length: 14 residues. V dropped 10 bases and J dropped 6 bases, with 19 bases sitting between them. Germline CDR1 is MDHEN and CDR2 is SYDVKM. CDR3 bases: TGTGCCATCCAAAAAAGGGGGGGGAGCAATGAGCAGTTCTTC. This translates into CAIQKRGGSNEQFF.

This clone appeared once. The chain combines TRBV18 with TRBJ2-1; D perhaps matches TRBD1 (6 bases). Germline V gene lookup returns CDR1 KGHSH and CDR2 LQKENI. The CDR3 runs to 12 residues. V was shortened by 2 bases and J by 9 bases, with 8 bases between the two germline ends. As DNA, the CDR3 is TGTGCCAGCTCACCAGGGGGCTCTGAGCAGTTCTTC. It is translated as CASSPGGSEQFF.

This chain connects TRBV10-3 to TRBJ1-5; 7 positions agree with TRBD1. CDR1 is ENHRY and CDR2 is SYGVKD in the germline V gene. V dropped 8 bases and J dropped 7; count of bases not matched to a gene: 8. This CDR3 is built from 13 residues. The CDR3 coding sequence is TGTGCCATCCAAACAGGGGTGGGACAGCCCCAGCATTTT. This sequence encodes CAIQTGVGQPQHF.

J is TRBJ1-5 and V is TRBV28; 9 bases agree with TRBD1. Germline V gene lookup returns CDR1 MDHEN and CDR2 SYDVKM. The CDR3 consists of 14 residues. V was pared by 6 bases and J by 7 bases, with 7 bases of the junction left unmatched. The CDR3 loop reads CASSPTTGGQPQHF. The CDR3 bases are TGTGCCAGCAGCCCTACGACAGGGGGACAGCCCCAGCATTTT. The full variable domain, with the rest looked up from reference TRBV28 and TRBJ1-5, is DVKVTQSSRYLVKRTGEKVFLECVQDMDHENMFWYRQDPGLGLRLIYFSYDVKMKEKGDIPEGYSVSREKKERFSLILESASTNQTSMYLCASSPTTGGQPQHFGDGTRLSIL.

The V call is TRBV28, the J call TRBJ1-1; D is ambiguous. This CDR3 is 12 amino acids long. V shed 6 bases and J shed 11 bases, with 16 bases lying between them. CDR1 is MDHEN and CDR2 is SYDVKM in the germline V gene. As DNA, the CDR3 is TGTGCCAGCAGCCTGGAGGCCGGAGCCGCTTTCTTT. Protein: CASSLEAGAAFF.

The chain's CDR3 is CASSVRLAGLSSYNEQFF. The DNA of the CDR3 is TGTGCCAGCAGCGTTAGACTAGCGGGCCTGAGCTCCTACAATGAGCAGTTCTTC. The gene calls are TRBV9 and TRBJ2-1; TRBD2 aligns across 10 bases. The germline V gene encodes CDR1 SGDLS and CDR2 YYNGEE. V was clipped by 2 bases and J by 0 bases; unmatched bases: 8. CDR3 length: 18 amino acids.

This clone was seen only once. The rearrangement joins TRBV5-4 to TRBJ2-1; D possibly corresponds to TRBD1 (7 bases). The ends were cut back, 5 bases at V and 7 bases at J, with 13 bases in the middle. Germline V lookup: CDR1 SGHNT, CDR2 YYREEE (reference sequence). CDR3 length equals 13 residues. The CDR3 is CASRAAGGNEQFF. The CDR3 bases are TGTGCCAGCAGGGCGGCAGGGGGGAATGAGCAGTTCTTC.

Only a few counts were recorded for this clone. The genes are TRBV5-4 and TRBJ2-7; D possibly corresponds to TRBD2 (6 bases). V was cut by 0 bases and J by 2 bases, with 12 bases left in between. Per the germline V gene, CDR1 is SGHNT and CDR2 is YYREEE (reference sequence). The CDR3 is 15 amino acids. CDR3 loop: CASSLGAGRTYEQYF. The CDR3 nucleotides are TGTGCCAGCAGCTTGGGTGCGGGACGGACCTACGAGCAGTACTTC.

V gene TRBV2 combines with J gene TRBJ1-1; no definite D call. Germline-derived CDR1 and CDR2 are SNHLY and FYNNEI. The CDR3 contains 14 residues. V shed 4 bases and J shed 0 bases, with 9 bases lying between them. CDR3 sequence: CASSVSEMNTEAFF. The CDR3 DNA reads as TGTGCCAGCAGTGTTTCAGAAATGAACACTGAAGCTTTCTTT. Variable domain in full (rest from reference TRBV2 and TRBJ1-1): EPEVTQTPSHQVTQMGQEVILRCVPISNHLYFYWYRQILGQKVEFLVSFYNNEISEKSEIFDDQFSVERPDGSNFTLKIRSTKLEDSAMYFCASSVSEMNTEAFFGQGTRLTVV.

This clone was observed once. The V gene is TRBV5-1, the J gene TRBJ2-3, with TRBD1 as a possible D gene (5 bases). Per the germline V gene, CDR1 is SGHRS and CDR2 is YFSETQ. CDR3 length: 15 amino acids. V was shortened by 4 bases and J by 1 base, with 13 bases between the two germline ends. The CDR3 loop reads CASSLRASGTDTQYF. The CDR3 DNA follows: TGCGCCAGCAGCCTCAGGGCCTCTGGCACAGATACGCAGTATTTT.

This chain links TRBV30 with TRBJ1-2; the D gene is possibly TRBD1 (5 bases). CDR3 size: 13 residues. Germline loops: CDR1 GTSNPN, CDR2 SVGIG (reference sequence). The V and J ends lost 4 bases and 0 bases respectively, with 9 bases between them. CDR3 in amino acids: CAWNQGSNYGYTF. In DNA, the CDR3 is TGTGCCTGGAACCAGGGATCTAACTATGGCTACACCTTC.

V is TRBV28 and J is TRBJ2-7; 7 bases are shared with TRBD2. The V segment lost 6 bases and the J segment 6 bases; nucleotides outside the gene matches: 8. The CDR3 runs to 13 residues. Germline lookup yields CDR1 MDHEN and CDR2 SYDVKM. DNA for the CDR3: TGTGCCAGCAGGGTCAACCCGGGAGGCGAGCAGTACGTC. It encodes CASRVNPGGEQYV.